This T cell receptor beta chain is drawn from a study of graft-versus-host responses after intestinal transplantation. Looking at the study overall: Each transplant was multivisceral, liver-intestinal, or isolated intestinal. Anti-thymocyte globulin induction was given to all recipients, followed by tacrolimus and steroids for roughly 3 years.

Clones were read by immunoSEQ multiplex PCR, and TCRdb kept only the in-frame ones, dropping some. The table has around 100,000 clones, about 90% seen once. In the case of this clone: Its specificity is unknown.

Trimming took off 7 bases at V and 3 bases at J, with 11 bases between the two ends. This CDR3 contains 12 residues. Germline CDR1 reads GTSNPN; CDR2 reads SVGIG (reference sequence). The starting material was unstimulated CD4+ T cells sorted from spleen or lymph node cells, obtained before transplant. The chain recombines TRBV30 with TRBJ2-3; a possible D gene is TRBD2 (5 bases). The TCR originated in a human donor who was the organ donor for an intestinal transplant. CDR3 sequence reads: CALDFTTDTQYF. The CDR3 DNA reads TGTGCCTTGGACTTTACTACAGATACGCAGTATTTT.